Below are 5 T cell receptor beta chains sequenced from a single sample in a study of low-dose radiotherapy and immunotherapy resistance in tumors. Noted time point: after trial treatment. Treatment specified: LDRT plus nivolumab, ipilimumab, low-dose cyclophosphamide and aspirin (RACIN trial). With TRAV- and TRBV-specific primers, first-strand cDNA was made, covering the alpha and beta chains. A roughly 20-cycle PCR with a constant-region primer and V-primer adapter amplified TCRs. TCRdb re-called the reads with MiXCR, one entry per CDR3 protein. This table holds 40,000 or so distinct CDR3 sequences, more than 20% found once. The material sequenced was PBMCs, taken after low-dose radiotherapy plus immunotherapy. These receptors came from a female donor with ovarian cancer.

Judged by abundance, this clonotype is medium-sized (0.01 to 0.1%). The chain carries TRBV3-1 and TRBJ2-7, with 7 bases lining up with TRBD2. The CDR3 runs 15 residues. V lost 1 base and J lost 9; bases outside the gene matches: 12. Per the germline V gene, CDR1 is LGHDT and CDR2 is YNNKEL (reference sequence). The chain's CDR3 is CASSQVGGSDDRQYF. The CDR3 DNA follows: TGTGCCAGCAGCCAAGTGGGAGGGAGCGACGACCGGCAGTACTTC.

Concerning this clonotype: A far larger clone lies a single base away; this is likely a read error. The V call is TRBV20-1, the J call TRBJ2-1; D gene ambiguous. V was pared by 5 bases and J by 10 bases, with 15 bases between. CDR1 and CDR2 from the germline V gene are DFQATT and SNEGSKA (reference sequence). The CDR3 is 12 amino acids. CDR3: CSAAKGFYEQFF. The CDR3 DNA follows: TGCAGTGCTGCCAAGGGTTTCTACGAGCAGTTCTTC.

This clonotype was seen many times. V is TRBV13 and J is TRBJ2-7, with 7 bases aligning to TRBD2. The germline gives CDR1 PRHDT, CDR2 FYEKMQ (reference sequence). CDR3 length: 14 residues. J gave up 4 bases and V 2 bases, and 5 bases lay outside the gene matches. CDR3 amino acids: CASSLRGSRYEQYF. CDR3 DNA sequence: TGTGCCAGCAGCTTACGCGGGAGTAGGTACGAGCAGTACTTC.

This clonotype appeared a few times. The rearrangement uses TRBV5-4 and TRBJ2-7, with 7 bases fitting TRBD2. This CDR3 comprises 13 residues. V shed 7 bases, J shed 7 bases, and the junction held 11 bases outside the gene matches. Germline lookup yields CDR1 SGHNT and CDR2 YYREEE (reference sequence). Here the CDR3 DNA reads TGTGCCAGCGACAGCGGGGTAACGGGAGAGCAGTACTTC. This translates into CASDSGVTGEQYF.

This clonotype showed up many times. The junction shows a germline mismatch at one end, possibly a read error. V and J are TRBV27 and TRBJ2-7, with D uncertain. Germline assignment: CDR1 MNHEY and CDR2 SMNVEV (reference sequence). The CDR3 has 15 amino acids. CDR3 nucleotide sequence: TGTGCCAGCAGTCTATCGGCTTCCCGTGGGTACGAGCAGTACTTC. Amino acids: CASSLSASRGYEQYF.